This passage covers 13 T cell receptor beta chains from one sample sequenced in a study of blood T cells in healthy people across ages. The second PCR ran about 6 to 12 cycles with a sample-barcoded 5' primer and J-beta primers. One entry per CDR3 protein results from TCRdb running MiXCR on the 5' RACE reads. Among about 1.8 million distinct CDR3 sequences listed, less than 50% were seen once. The sequencing sample was made of blood. The receptors derive from a woman in her forties in good health.

In this sample, this clonotype turned up a few times. The chain carries TRBV4-2 and TRBJ1-4, with 7 bases matching TRBD1. V shed 2 bases and J 8 bases; nucleotides not matched to a gene: 11. The CDR3 spans 16 residues. CDR1 and CDR2 from the germline V gene are LGHNA and YNFKEQ. CDR3 DNA: TGTGCCAGCAGCCAAACCACACAGGGGATGGGGGAAAAACTGTTTTTT. This gives the protein CASSQTTQGMGEKLFF.

The chain couples TRBV7-2 to TRBJ2-7; D remains unclear. Trimming cost V 3 bases and J 2 bases, with 11 bases left between them. The CDR3 has 14 residues. CDR1 SGHTA and CDR2 FQGNSA come from the germline V gene. The DNA of the CDR3 is TGTGCCAGCAGCTTCGGGTACGGCGCCTACGAGCAGTACTTC. Translated: CASSFGYGAYEQYF.

The CDR3 loop is CASSVVLKREQYF. CDR3 sequence (DNA): TGCGCCAGCAGCGTGGTCTTAAAGAGAGAGCAGTACTTC. The chain is built from TRBV5-1 and TRBJ2-7; D is undetermined. The CDR3 extends over 13 amino acids. CDR1 is SGHRS, CDR2 YFSETQ, per germline. Trimming removed 4 bases at V and 7 bases at J, with 15 bases between. Together with reference TRBV5-1 and TRBJ2-7, the CDR3 gives the full variable domain: KAGVTQTPRYLIKTRGQQVTLSCSPISGHRSVSWYQQTPGQGLQFLFEYFSETQRNKGNFPGRFSGRQFSNSRSEMNVSTLELGDSALYLCASSVVLKREQYFGPGTRLTVT.

A few counts support this clonotype. This chain joins TRBV7-2 and TRBJ2-4, with D possibly being TRBD2 (5 bases). This CDR3 spans 13 amino acids. The V end was cut by 3 bases, the J end by 7 bases, with 10 bases between. CDR1 is SGHTA and CDR2 is FQGNSA in the germline V gene. This chain's CDR3 is CASSFRGKNIQYF. The CDR3 coding sequence is TGTGCCAGCAGCTTCCGAGGGAAGAACATTCAGTACTTC.

CDR3 in DNA: TGTGCCGTTCGACAGGAGTCTCGTTACGAGCAGTACTTC. Its protein product is CAVRQESRYEQYF. V gene TRBV10-3 combines with J gene TRBJ2-7; perhaps TRBD1 as D (6 bases). The ends were cut back, 11 bases at V and 4 bases at J, with 18 bases in the middle. Germline V CDR1 and CDR2: ENHRY, SYGVKD. The CDR3 is 13 amino acids.

The chain combines TRBV24-1 with TRBJ2-5; D unresolved. The CDR3 is 17 residues long. Looked up from germline, CDR1 is KGHDR and CDR2 is SFDVKD. V lost 3 bases and J 5 bases, leaving 21 bases between the germline ends. CDR3: CATSDKSIYGAGETQYF. CDR3 bases: TGTGCCACCAGTGATAAGAGCATATACGGCGCCGGGGAGACCCAGTACTTC.

The J gene is TRBJ1-2, the V gene TRBV12-3 or TRBV12-4; D unclear. The V gene lost 5 bases and the J gene lost 4 bases, with 23 bases spanning the gap. The CDR3 spans 17 residues. In DNA, the CDR3 is TGTGCCAGCAGTCCAACGATCCATCGGACGGCTACCTATGGCTACACCTTC. This sequence encodes CASSPTIHRTATYGYTF.

The chain carries TRBV28 and TRBJ2-5; TRBD1 is a possible D gene (6 bases). Deletions cut 6 bases from V and 5 bases from J, with 10 bases between. The CDR3 spans 12 residues. Germline CDR1 MDHEN, CDR2 SYDVKM. The CDR3 sequence: CASRITGETQYF. The CDR3 DNA reads as TGTGCCAGCAGGATCACAGGGGAGACCCAGTACTTC. The entire variable domain, with the rest obtained from reference TRBV28 and TRBJ2-5, is as follows: DVKVTQSSRYLVKRTGEKVFLECVQDMDHENMFWYRQDPGLGLRLIYFSYDVKMKEKGDIPEGYSVSREKKERFSLILESASTNQTSMYLCASRITGETQYFGPGTRLLVL.

The chain couples TRBV5-1 to TRBJ1-1; D gene uncertain. This CDR3 has 14 amino acids. Germline loops: CDR1 SGHRS, CDR2 YFSETQ. With 0 bases removed from V and 3 bases from J, the gap between germline ends came to 9 bases. The CDR3 DNA is TGCGCCAGCAGCTTGGCCCACGGGTACACTGAAGCTTTCTTT. Amino acid sequence: CASSLAHGYTEAFF.

This clonotype was counted only a few times. The chain links TRBV11-1 to TRBJ2-7; D is ambiguous. The germline V and J ends were trimmed by 1 base and 3 bases, with 10 bases remaining between them. This CDR3 comprises 14 residues. Germline lookup yields CDR1 SGHAT and CDR2 FQDESV (reference sequence). CDR3 loop: CASSLDFGDYEQYF. CDR3 DNA sequence: TGTGCCAGCAGCTTAGATTTTGGAGACTACGAGCAGTACTTC.

V is TRBV9 and J is TRBJ1-1; unclear D gene. The CDR3 loop spans 16 amino acids. Germline V gives CDR1 SGDLS, CDR2 YYNGEE. Between the trimmed V and J ends, which lost 0 bases and 0 bases, there was a span of 12 bases. CDR3 in amino acids: CASSVGGGGMNTEAFF. The CDR3 DNA reads as TGTGCCAGCAGCGTAGGCGGCGGAGGCATGAACACTGAAGCTTTCTTT.

CDR3 bases: TGTGCCAGCAGCTTAGTAGTGGCTAGCGGGGCTTCTAGCACAGATACGCAGTATTTT. It specifies CASSLVVASGASSTDTQYF. This sequence joins TRBV7-6 and TRBJ2-3, with 9 positions matching TRBD2. The CDR3 is 19 amino acids. The V gene end was trimmed by 1 base and the J gene end by 0 bases; junction bases not matched to a gene: 11. Germline loops: CDR1 SGHVS, CDR2 FNYEAQ.

A few counts support this clonotype. This CDR3 is CASSRDRGTGEQYF. CDR3 sequence (DNA): TGTGCCAGCAGCCGGGACAGGGGAACGGGGGAGCAGTACTTC. The V and J genes are TRBV14 and TRBJ2-7; 10 positions agree with TRBD1. The junction had 7 bases not matched to a gene; V was cut back by 4 bases and J by 7 bases. The CDR3 spans 14 residues. Germline values: CDR1 SGHDN, CDR2 FVKESK.